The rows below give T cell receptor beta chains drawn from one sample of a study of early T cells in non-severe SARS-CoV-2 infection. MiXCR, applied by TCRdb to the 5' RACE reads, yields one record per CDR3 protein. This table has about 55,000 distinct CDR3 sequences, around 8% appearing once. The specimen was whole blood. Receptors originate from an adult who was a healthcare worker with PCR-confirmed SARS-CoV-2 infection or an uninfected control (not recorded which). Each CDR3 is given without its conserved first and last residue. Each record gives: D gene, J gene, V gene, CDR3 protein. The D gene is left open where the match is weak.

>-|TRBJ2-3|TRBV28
ASSRAWILLGQPTDTQY
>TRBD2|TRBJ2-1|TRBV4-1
ASSQVSSGIYNEQF
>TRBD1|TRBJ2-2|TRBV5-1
ASSVDRGNTGELF
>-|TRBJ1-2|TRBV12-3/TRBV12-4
ASTITGNYGYT
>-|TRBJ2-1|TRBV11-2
ASILDLGDEQF
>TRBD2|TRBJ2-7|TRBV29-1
SVEDPASGSHEQY
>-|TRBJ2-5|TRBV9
ASSVDLKETQY
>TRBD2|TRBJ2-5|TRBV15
ATSRGSGSPRETQY
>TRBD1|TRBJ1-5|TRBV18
ASSQNRGDQPQH
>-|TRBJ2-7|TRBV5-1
ASSLGGRAYEQY
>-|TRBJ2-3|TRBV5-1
SSSKEGVYTDTQY
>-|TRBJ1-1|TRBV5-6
ASSLYGGGANTEAF
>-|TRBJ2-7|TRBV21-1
ASSKRERLSSYEQY
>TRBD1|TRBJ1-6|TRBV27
ASRPGPGGSPLH
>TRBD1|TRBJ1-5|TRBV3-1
ASSLQGDQPQH
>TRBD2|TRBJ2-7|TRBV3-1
ASRGPGTTYEQY
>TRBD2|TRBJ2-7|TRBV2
ASSPSGRRGEQY
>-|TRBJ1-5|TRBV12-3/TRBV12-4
ASSLLRQPQH
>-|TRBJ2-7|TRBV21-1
ASSKVPESYEQY
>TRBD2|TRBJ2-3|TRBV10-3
AINLGGARADTQY
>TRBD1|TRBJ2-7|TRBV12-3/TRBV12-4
ASSVGQGAYEQY
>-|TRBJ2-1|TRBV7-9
ASSLAAGTGGNNEQF
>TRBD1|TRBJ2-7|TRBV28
ASSSTGTGGEQY
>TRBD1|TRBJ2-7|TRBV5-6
ASSSGTANEQY
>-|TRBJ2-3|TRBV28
ASSYPLIHGTDTQY
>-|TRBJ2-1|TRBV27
ASRTQYNEQF
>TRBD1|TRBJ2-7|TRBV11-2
ASSSGLGQGVMEQY
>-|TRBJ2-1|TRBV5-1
ASSLGSEQF
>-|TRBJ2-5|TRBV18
ASSPTTRSETQY
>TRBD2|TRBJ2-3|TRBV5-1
ASSPLGLAGGYTDTQY
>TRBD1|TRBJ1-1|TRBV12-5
ASGLVLGQGATEAF
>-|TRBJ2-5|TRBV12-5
ASGPPPQGVQETQY